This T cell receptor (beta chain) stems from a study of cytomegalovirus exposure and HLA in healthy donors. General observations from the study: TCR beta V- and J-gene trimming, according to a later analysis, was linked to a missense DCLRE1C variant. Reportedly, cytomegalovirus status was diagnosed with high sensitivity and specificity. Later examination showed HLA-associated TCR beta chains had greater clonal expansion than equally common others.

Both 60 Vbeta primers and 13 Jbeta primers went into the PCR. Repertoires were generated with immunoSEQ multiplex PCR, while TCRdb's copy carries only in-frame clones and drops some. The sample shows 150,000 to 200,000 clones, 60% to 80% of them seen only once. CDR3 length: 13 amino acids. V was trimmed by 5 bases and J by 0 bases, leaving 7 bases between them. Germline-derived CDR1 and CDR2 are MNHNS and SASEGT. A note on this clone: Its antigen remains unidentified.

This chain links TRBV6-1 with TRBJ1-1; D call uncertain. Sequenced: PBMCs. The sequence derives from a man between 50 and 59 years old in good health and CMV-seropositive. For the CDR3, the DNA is TGTGCCAGCAGTCCGTACATGAACACTGAAGCTTTCTTT. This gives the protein CASSPYMNTEAFF.